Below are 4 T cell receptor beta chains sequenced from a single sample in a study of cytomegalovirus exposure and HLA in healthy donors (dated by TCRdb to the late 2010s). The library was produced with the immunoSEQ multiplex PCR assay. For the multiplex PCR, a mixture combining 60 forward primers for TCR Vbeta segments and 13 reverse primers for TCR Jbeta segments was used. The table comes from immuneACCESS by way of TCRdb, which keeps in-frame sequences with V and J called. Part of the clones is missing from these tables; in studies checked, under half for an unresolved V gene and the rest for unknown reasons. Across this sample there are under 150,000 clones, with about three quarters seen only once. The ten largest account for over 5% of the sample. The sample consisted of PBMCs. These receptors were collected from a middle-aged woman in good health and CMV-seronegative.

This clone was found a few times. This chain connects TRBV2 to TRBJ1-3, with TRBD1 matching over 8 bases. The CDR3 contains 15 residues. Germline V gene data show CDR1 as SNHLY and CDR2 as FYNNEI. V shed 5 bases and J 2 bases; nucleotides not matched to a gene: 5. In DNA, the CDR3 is TGTGCCAGCAGTTCTCAGGGGGCAGCTGGAAACACCATATATTTT. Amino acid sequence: CASSSQGAAGNTIYF.

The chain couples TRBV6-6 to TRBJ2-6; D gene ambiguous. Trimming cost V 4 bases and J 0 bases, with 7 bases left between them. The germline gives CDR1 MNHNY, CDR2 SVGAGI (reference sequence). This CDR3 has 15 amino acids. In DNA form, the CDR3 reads TGTGCCAGCAGTTCCCCACACTCTGGGGCCAACGTCCTGACTTTC. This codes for CASSSPHSGANVLTF.

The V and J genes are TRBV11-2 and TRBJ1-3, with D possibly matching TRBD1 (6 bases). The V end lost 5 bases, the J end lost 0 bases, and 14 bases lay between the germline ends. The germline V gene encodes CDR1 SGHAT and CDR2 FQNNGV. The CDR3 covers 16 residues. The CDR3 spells CASSQGYTSSGNTIYF. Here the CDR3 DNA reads TGTGCCAGCAGCCAGGGGTATACGAGCTCTGGAAACACCATATATTTT.

This CDR3 is CASSLPNFDSGYTF. The CDR3 DNA reads TGTGCCAGCAGTTTACCGAACTTTGATTCTGGCTACACCTTC. This chain links TRBV28 with TRBJ1-2; no clear D gene. The germline V and J ends were trimmed by 2 bases and 7 bases, with 14 bases remaining between them. This CDR3 is built from 14 residues. The germline V gene encodes CDR1 MDHEN and CDR2 SYDVKM.